This TCR beta chain derives from a study of T cells in localized non-small cell lung cancer. Trimming pared 2 bases from V and 6 bases from J, leaving 4 bases between. CDR3 length: 11 amino acids. CDR1 and CDR2 from the germline V gene are SGHRS and YFSETQ. Study-level points and caveats: Heterogeneity cannot be ruled out, as sequencing used one tumor region only. For the top 100 tumor clones, a median roughly 53 also appeared in adjacent lung.

Clones were sequenced by immunoSEQ multiplex PCR, and TCRdb holds only the in-frame ones, with some missing. The sample contains 65,000 to 95,000 clones, over 60% of which appear only once. This clone was observed once. Its antigen is not known. This receptor was identified in a man between 40 and 70 years old with stage II squamous cell lung carcinoma. The chain couples TRBV5-1 to TRBJ2-3; D uncertain. The sequencing used PBMCs, collected before any cancer treatment. CDR3: CASSLRDTQYF. The CDR3, as DNA: TGCGCCAGCAGCTTACGTGATACGCAGTATTTT.